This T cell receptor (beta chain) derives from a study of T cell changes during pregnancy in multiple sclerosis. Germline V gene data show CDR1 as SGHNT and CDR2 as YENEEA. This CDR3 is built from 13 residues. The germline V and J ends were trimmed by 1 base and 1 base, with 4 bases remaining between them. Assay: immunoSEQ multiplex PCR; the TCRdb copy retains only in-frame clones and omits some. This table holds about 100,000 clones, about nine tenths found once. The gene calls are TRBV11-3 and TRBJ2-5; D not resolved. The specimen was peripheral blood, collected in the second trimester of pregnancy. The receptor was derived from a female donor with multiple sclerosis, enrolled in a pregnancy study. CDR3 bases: TGTGCCAGCAGCTTAGTCAGCCAAGAGACCCAGTACTTC. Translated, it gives CASSLVSQETQYF.